The rows below give T cell receptor beta chains drawn from one sample of a study of cytomegalovirus exposure and HLA in healthy donors. Clones were read by immunoSEQ multiplex PCR, and TCRdb kept only the in-frame ones, dropping some. Of approximately 160,000 clones listed, 65% to 80% are singletons. Input material: PBMCs. These receptors all come from a middle-aged woman in good health and CMV-seropositive. The CDR3 runs from the conserved cysteine through the conserved F or W. The D gene is left open where the match is weak.

J,V,D,CDR3
TRBJ2-5,TRBV7-2,TRBD2,CASSLGLAGGYGVRETQYF
TRBJ1-3,TRBV9,NA,CASSVSLLLQGSGNTIYF
TRBJ2-3,TRBV9,NA,CASSVDPGALADTQYF
TRBJ1-2,TRBV29-1,NA,CSVFRGGAYGYTF
TRBJ2-3,TRBV18,NA,CASSPSEGALLLDTQYF
TRBJ2-3,TRBV27,TRBD2,CASSLAGLAGGGTDTQYF
TRBJ1-3,TRBV9,NA,CASSLQGYGSGNTIYF
TRBJ1-2,TRBV9,TRBD1,CASSPHTGTGGVGGYTF
TRBJ1-6,TRBV7-2,TRBD1,CASSWDRRNSPLHF
TRBJ2-3,TRBV6-5,TRBD1,CASRTGTDTQYF
TRBJ2-2,TRBV5-8,TRBD2,CASSPTLLAGNTGELFF
TRBJ1-2,TRBV27,TRBD1,CASSPADRGLSYGYTF
TRBJ2-5,TRBV5-1,TRBD2,CASSFSLAGGETQYF
TRBJ2-3,TRBV9,NA,CASSVDLRGTDTQYF
TRBJ1-5,TRBV23-1,NA,CASPSGETDQPQHF
TRBJ1-1,TRBV28,TRBD1,CASTVRTGGRRTEAFF
TRBJ2-7,TRBV9,NA,CASSAVQGGSYEQYF
TRBJ1-6,TRBV9,TRBD1,CASSAGTGGNSPLHF
TRBJ2-7,TRBV19,NA,CASSIAPGDEQYF
TRBJ2-7,TRBV27,TRBD1,CASSLEQGFHEQYF
TRBJ2-2,TRBV30,NA,CAWSVGAITGELFF
TRBJ2-5,TRBV6-1,NA,CASSQGETQYF
TRBJ1-5,TRBV21-1,NA,CASSPRQGCNQPQHF